These 24 T cell receptor beta chains were all obtained from the same sample, sequenced in a study of T cells in Graves' hyperthyroidism and ophthalmopathy. Researchers took RNA transcripts and amplified the TCR beta CDR3 regions from them. The study used the HTBI primer set for a first-round RT-PCR of the TCR CDR3. TCRdb analysed the multiplex PCR reads with MiXCR anew, one entry per CDR3 protein. The repertoire consists of around 600,000 distinct CDR3 sequences, with more than 14% occurring once and the leading ten covering approximately 12%. Source material: blood. Every receptor here comes from a woman in her forties or fifties with Graves' ophthalmopathy.

The V and J genes are TRBV27 and TRBJ1-6; 9 bases fit TRBD1. Germline V CDR1 and CDR2: MNHEY, SMNVEV (reference sequence). This CDR3 has 16 residues. Losses at the gene ends were 6 bases for V and 5 bases for J; bases not matched to a gene: 8. CDR3 loop: CASSNPWDRDNSPLHF. The CDR3, as DNA: TGTGCCAGCAGCAATCCATGGGACAGGGATAATTCACCCCTCCACTTT.

This clonotype was seen only a few times. The chain is built from TRBV19 and TRBJ2-3; the match to TRBD2 covers 9 bases. V lost 6 bases to trimming and J lost 5 bases; unmatched junction nucleotides: 12. In germline, CDR1 is LNHDA, CDR2 SQIVND (reference sequence). This CDR3 is built from 16 residues. CDR3 amino acids: CASRSSGRNSEDTQYF. CDR3 nucleotides: TGTGCCAGTAGATCCAGCGGGAGGAACTCAGAAGATACGCAGTATTTT.

J is TRBJ2-2 and V is TRBV28, with 8 bases fitting TRBD2. The trim removed 10 bases at V and 5 bases at J, leaving 0 bases unmatched. The CDR3 length is 11 residues. CDR1 and CDR2 (germline): MDHEN, SYDVKM. CDR3 DNA: TGTGCCATAGCGGGAACCGGGGAGCTGTTTTTT. It yields the protein CAIAGTGELFF.

This clonotype was detected ten times or more. This chain connects TRBV11-3 to TRBJ2-7, with TRBD2 matching 9 bases. Trimming cost V 5 bases and J 0 bases; bases outside gene matches: 5. This CDR3 is built from 15 residues. In germline, CDR1 is SGHNT, CDR2 YENEEA. CDR3 sequence: CASSNSGGSSYEQYF. In DNA, the CDR3 is TGTGCCAGCAGCAATAGCGGGGGAAGCTCCTACGAGCAGTACTTC.

This clonotype was counted between two and nine times. This chain links TRBV6-2 or TRBV6-3 with TRBJ2-1, with D hard to call. This CDR3 has 13 residues. CDR1 and CDR2 from the germline V gene are MNHEY and SVGEGT. The V end was cut by 3 bases, the J end by 4 bases, with 7 bases between. CDR3 DNA sequence: TGTGCCAGCAGTTATGGGCATTACAATGAGCAGTTCTTC. This gives the protein CASSYGHYNEQFF.

J is TRBJ2-7 and V is TRBV6-5; D is perhaps TRBD2 (6 bases). This CDR3 has 17 residues. Germline-derived CDR1 and CDR2 are MNHEY and SVGAGI. The V end was cut by 0 bases, the J end by 0 bases, with 15 bases between. This CDR3 reads CASSYSPSAFSSYEQYF. The CDR3 DNA reads TGTGCCAGCAGTTACTCGCCTAGCGCCTTCAGCTCCTACGAGCAGTACTTC.

Comment on this clonotype: Relative to the germline gene, one junction end is altered; a read error may explain this. V usage is TRBV10-2 and J usage is TRBJ2-5; D possibly corresponds to TRBD1 (5 bases). The CDR3 spans 14 residues. CDR1 is WSHSY, CDR2 SAAADI, per germline. The CDR3 DNA reads as TGCGTCAGCACGAGGAGACAGTCACAAGAGACCCAGTACTTC. Translation: CVSTRRQSQETQYF.

There are many counts of this clonotype. This chain joins TRBV29-1 and TRBJ1-1, with a tentative D call TRBD1 (5 bases). The germline V gene encodes CDR1 SQVTM and CDR2 ANQGSEA. The CDR3 length is 14 residues. V dropped 5 bases and J dropped 4 bases, with 17 bases sitting between them. CDR3 sequence (DNA): TGCAGCGTTCTGGGGCGCGTGTCGGGCACTGAAGCTTTCTTT. Amino acids: CSVLGRVSGTEAFF. Supplemented by reference TRBV29-1 and TRBJ1-1, the full variable domain reads SAVISQKPSRDICQRGTSLTIQCQVDSQVTMMFWYRQQPGQSLTLIATANQGSEATYESGFVIDKFPISRPNLTFSTLTVSNMSPEDSSIYLCSVLGRVSGTEAFFGQGTRLTVV.

This clonotype was seen repeatedly, ten times or more. The J gene is TRBJ2-7, the V gene TRBV7-2; either TRBD1 or TRBD2 may supply D (6 bases each). Trimming took off 5 bases at V and 4 bases at J, with 18 bases between the two ends. CDR3 length: 15 amino acids. CDR1 is SGHTA, CDR2 FQGNSA, per germline. CDR3 in DNA: TGTGCCAGCAGCCTGATGGGGGCGGAGGGGTACGAGCAGTACTTC. It yields the protein CASSLMGAEGYEQYF.

This clonotype was observed many times. The V gene is TRBV30, the J gene TRBJ2-1; tentative D call: TRBD2 (7 bases). CDR3 length equals 15 residues. V dropped 0 bases and J dropped 4 bases, with 13 bases sitting between them. Germline assignment: CDR1 GTSNPN and CDR2 SVGIG (reference sequence). CDR3 coding DNA: TGTGCCTGGAGTGTAGGGGGGGCTGCGTACAATGAGCAGTTCTTC. It is translated as CAWSVGGAAYNEQFF.

The sample holds a few counts of this clonotype. The V and J genes are TRBV6-8 and TRBJ2-7; D is unresolved. V was trimmed by 5 bases and J by 5 bases, leaving 7 bases between them. Germline assignment: CDR1 MNHGY and CDR2 SAAAGT. The CDR3 loop spans 11 amino acids. In nucleotides, the CDR3 is TGTGCCAGCAGTCACCCCCACGAGCAGTACTTC. Translating it yields CASSHPHEQYF.

This clonotype came up many times. The chain links TRBV3-1 to TRBJ1-5, with D unresolved. The CDR3 is 13 amino acids. Trimming pared 1 base from V and 4 bases from J, leaving 5 bases between. The germline V gene encodes CDR1 LGHDT and CDR2 YNNKEL (reference sequence). CDR3 sequence (DNA): TGTGCCAGCAGCCAAGTTTGGAATCAGCCCCAGCATTTT. Its translation: CASSQVWNQPQHF. The entire variable domain, with the rest obtained from reference TRBV3-1 and TRBJ1-5, is as follows: DTAVSQTPKYLVTQMGNDKSIKCEQNLGHDTMYWYKQDSKKFLKIMFSYNNKELIINETVPNRFSPKSPDKAHLNLHINSLELGDSAVYFCASSQVWNQPQHFGDGTRLSIL.

This clonotype was picked up many times. V gene TRBV24-1 combines with J gene TRBJ2-6, with 9 positions matching TRBD1. This CDR3 is 19 amino acids long. Germline lookup yields CDR1 KGHDR and CDR2 SFDVKD. Trimming at V came to 7 bases and at J to 1 base, leaving 13 bases not matched to a gene. CDR3 sequence reads: CATRAGKSGTGSGANVLTF. The CDR3, as DNA: TGTGCCACCAGGGCGGGAAAGTCCGGGACAGGGTCTGGGGCCAACGTCCTGACTTTC.

This clonotype was seen many times. The CDR3 reads CASKSGTLSYEQYF. For the CDR3, the DNA is TGTGCCAGCAAAAGCGGGACCCTTAGCTACGAGCAGTACTTC. V and J are TRBV28 and TRBJ2-7, with TRBD2 matching over 7 bases. Germline V gene lookup returns CDR1 MDHEN and CDR2 SYDVKM. The junction had 9 bases not matched to a gene; V was cut back by 7 bases and J by 3 bases. The CDR3 is 14 residues long.

The V gene is TRBV5-1, the J gene TRBJ1-6; D perhaps matches TRBD1 (6 bases). This CDR3 has 18 residues. Germline V gene sequence: CDR1 SGHRS, CDR2 YFSETQ. Trimming took off 4 bases at V and 0 bases at J, with 17 bases between the two ends. The CDR3 loop reads CASSTGTGFSSYNSPLHF. The CDR3 DNA is TGCGCCAGCAGCACCGGAACAGGGTTCAGCTCCTATAATTCACCCCTCCACTTT.

With respect to this clonotype: This may be a read error: a much more frequent sequence differs by one nucleotide. This rearrangement joins TRBV28 to TRBJ2-7, with D unresolved. The CDR3 spans 15 residues. Per germline, CDR1 MDHEN and CDR2 SYDVKM. The CDR3, as DNA: TGTTCCAGCAGTTCCCCCCGGACGGAATCCTACGAGCAGTACTTC. This translates into CSSSSPRTESYEQYF.

The sample holds many counts of this clonotype. The rearrangement joins TRBV5-1 to TRBJ2-7; TRBD1 matches at 7 bases. From germline, CDR1 is SGHRS and CDR2 YFSETQ. After removal of 6 bases from V and 2 bases from J, the junction contained 5 bases not matched to a gene. The CDR3 covers 13 residues. The CDR3 sequence: CASKDRNTYEQYF. The CDR3 DNA is TGCGCCAGCAAGGACAGGAATACCTACGAGCAGTACTTC.

This clonotype was seen ten or more times. For the CDR3, the DNA is TGTGCCAGCTCCTCACTAGCGGAAAGCACAGATACGCAGTATTTT. Its protein is CASSSLAESTDTQYF. V usage is TRBV18 and J usage is TRBJ2-3, with 8 bases aligning to TRBD2. V trimming: 6 bases; J trimming: 0 bases; junction bases outside the gene matches: 5. The CDR3 extends over 15 amino acids. CDR1 is KGHSH, CDR2 LQKENI, per germline. Variable domain in full (rest from reference TRBV18 and TRBJ2-3): NAGVMQNPRHLVRRRGQEARLRCSPMKGHSHVYWYRQLPEEGLKFMVYLQKENIIDESGMPKERFSAEFPKEGPSILRIQQVVRGDSAAYFCASSSLAESTDTQYFGPGTRLTVL.

This clonotype was counted many times. This rearrangement joins TRBV29-1 to TRBJ1-2; a weak D match, TRBD1 (5 bases). V dropped 4 bases and J dropped 5 bases, with 23 bases sitting between them. The CDR3 has 16 amino acids. Germline-derived CDR1 and CDR2 are SQVTM and ANQGSEA. This CDR3 is CSVVSRVHPQKYGYTF. CDR3 coding DNA: TGCAGCGTTGTAAGCAGGGTACATCCCCAGAAATATGGCTACACCTTC.

This clonotype was counted only a few times. The chain joins TRBV10-1 to TRBJ2-1; TRBD2 agrees at 13 bases. Trimming cost V 0 bases and J 5 bases; bases outside gene matches: 7. This CDR3 is 18 amino acids long. Per germline, CDR1 WNHNN and CDR2 SYGVQD (reference sequence). The CDR3 sequence is CASSESSGLAGADNEQFF. For the CDR3, the DNA is TGCGCCAGCAGTGAGTCGTCAGGACTAGCGGGAGCGGACAATGAGCAGTTCTTC.

V gene TRBV7-2 combines with J gene TRBJ2-1; 10 nucleotides agree with TRBD2. V lost 1 base to trimming and J lost 0 bases; unmatched junction nucleotides: 12. Looked up from germline, CDR1 is SGHTA and CDR2 is FQGNSA. This CDR3 has 20 amino acids. CDR3 sequence (DNA): TGTGCCAGCAGCTTAGTGTTGATGGCTAGCGGGGGAACCTCCTACAATGAGCAGTTCTTC. Its translation: CASSLVLMASGGTSYNEQFF.

This clonotype was counted ten times or more. The chain has TRBV12-3 or TRBV12-4 and TRBJ1-1; D unclear. The CDR3 extends over 15 amino acids. Between the trimmed V and J ends, which lost 6 bases and 4 bases, there was a span of 18 bases. The CDR3: CASRPSPGGSTEAFF. CDR3 coding DNA: TGTGCCAGCAGACCATCCCCAGGAGGGAGCACTGAAGCTTTCTTT.

The table lists this clonotype with many counts. This sequence joins TRBV6-5 and TRBJ1-1, with a possible D match to TRBD1 (5 bases). V was pared by 0 bases and J by 3 bases, with 11 bases between. The CDR3 runs to 15 residues. Germline loops: CDR1 MNHEY, CDR2 SVGAGI. The CDR3 reads CASSYSWDLDTEAFF. The CDR3 nucleotides are TGTGCCAGCAGTTACTCGTGGGACCTGGACACTGAAGCTTTCTTT.

This clonotype was picked up many times. This chain joins TRBV7-9 and TRBJ2-1; 8 nucleotides agree with TRBD2. The CDR3 length is 17 residues. V lost 5 bases, J lost 4 bases, and 13 bases stayed unmatched. Germline lookup yields CDR1 SEHNR and CDR2 FQNEAQ (reference sequence). The CDR3 DNA is TGTGCCAGCAGCAGACTAAGTAGCGGGGTAAAATACAATGAGCAGTTCTTC. This encodes CASSRLSSGVKYNEQFF.